This TCR beta chain was captured by sequencing in a study of shared clonotypes between healthy human individuals. Study information: A donor's plate count was three for CD4 naive and three for CD4 memory; CD8 naive had two and CD8 memory one. Study results and limitations: It was the non-shared clonotypes that had lower generation probabilities than clonotypes shared by all four donors. The naive CD4 repertoires of several donors were compared, and around 4.7% of clonotypes were shared.

Only in-frame clones appear in the TCRdb table, and some are missing; sequencing was by immunoSEQ multiplex PCR. The profile shows 2 million to 2.5 million clones, 90% to 96% of them singletons. The V end was cut by 5 bases, the J end by 1 base, with 17 bases between. CDR1 and CDR2 (germline): SEHNR, FQNEAQ (reference sequence). This CDR3 has 16 residues. As for this clone: Its matching antigen is unknown.

V gene TRBV7-9 combines with J gene TRBJ1-1; D unresolved. Source material: naive CD4+ T cells sorted from blood. Subset indicated: CD45RA+ positively selected. The TCR originated in a man aged 18 to 35 in good health. The CDR3 bases are TGTGCCAGCAGCGTCCTACCTCTGGGATCGAACACTGAAGCTTTCTTT. Residues: CASSVLPLGSNTEAFF.